This is a list of T cell receptor beta chains from one sample in a study of T cell repertoires in cytomegalovirus infection. TCRdb itself ran the reads through MiXCR, one entry per CDR3 protein. The data hold around 240,000 distinct CDR3 sequences, with roughly 23% observed a single time. The sample comprised CD8+ T cells from PBMCs. The receptor set was obtained from a human donor in good health (CMV status not recorded). Some clones in this sample may be carry-over from other donors' samples. CDR3s include the opening cysteine and the closing phenylalanine or tryptophan. D genes are given only for firm matches. Expanded clones are given a class, and other clones once, few, many or no size at all.

abundance: .
j_gene: TRBJ1-1
d_gene: TRBD1
v_gene: TRBV9
CDR3nt: TGTGCCAGCAGCGCCGTCACAGGGGGCGAAGCTTTCTTT
CDR3aa: CASSAVTGGEAFF

abundance: many
j_gene: TRBJ2-5
d_gene: TRBD2
v_gene: TRBV27
CDR3nt: TGTGCCAGCAGTACCACGACTAGCGGGGGTTTCCAAGAGACCCAGTACTTC
CDR3aa: CASSTTTSGGFQETQYF

abundance: .
j_gene: TRBJ2-1
d_gene: .
v_gene: TRBV6-1
CDR3nt: TGTGTCAGCAGTGAAAGGAGCTACAATGAGCAGTTCTTC
CDR3aa: CVSSERSYNEQFF

abundance: .
j_gene: TRBJ2-2
d_gene: .
v_gene: TRBV2
CDR3nt: TGTGCCAGCAGTGAAGGGCGGGTCCGGGGCGGGTCCGGGGAGCTGTTTTTT
CDR3aa: CASSEGRVRGGSGELFF

abundance: few
j_gene: TRBJ1-1
d_gene: .
v_gene: TRBV19
CDR3nt: TGTGCCAGTATCCCACAGGGATGGGTCACTGAAGCTTTCTTT
CDR3aa: CASIPQGWVTEAFF

abundance: .
j_gene: TRBJ1-1
d_gene: .
v_gene: TRBV20-1
CDR3nt: TGCAGTGCTAGAAGTTTGGACACTGAAGCTTTCTTT
CDR3aa: CSARSLDTEAFF

abundance: few
j_gene: TRBJ1-6
d_gene: .
v_gene: TRBV2
CDR3nt: TGTGCCAGCAGCCTTGGCAGGGTCAATAATTCACCCCTCCACTTT
CDR3aa: CASSLGRVNNSPLHF

abundance: .
j_gene: TRBJ2-3
d_gene: TRBD2
v_gene: TRBV7-3
CDR3nt: TGTGCCAGCAGCCTACTAGCGGGGGGCGAGGATACGCAGTATTTT
CDR3aa: CASSLLAGGEDTQYF

abundance: .
j_gene: TRBJ1-1
d_gene: .
v_gene: TRBV28
CDR3nt: TGTGCCAGCAGTTTATGGACAGGGAACACTGAAGCTTTCTTT
CDR3aa: CASSLWTGNTEAFF

abundance: once
j_gene: TRBJ2-7
d_gene: .
v_gene: TRBV20-1
CDR3nt: TGCAGTGCTAGAGATCCTCAATCTGCTTCCTACGAGCAGTACTTC
CDR3aa: CSARDPQSASYEQYF

abundance: few
j_gene: TRBJ2-7
d_gene: TRBD1
v_gene: TRBV27
CDR3nt: TGTGCCAGCAGTCGCCTGGACAGGGAAGGCTACGAGCAGTACTTC
CDR3aa: CASSRLDREGYEQYF

abundance: few
j_gene: TRBJ2-7
d_gene: .
v_gene: TRBV28
CDR3nt: TGTGCCAGCAGTGGAGGGTTAGTCTACGAGCAGTACTTC
CDR3aa: CASSGGLVYEQYF

abundance: .
j_gene: TRBJ1-1
d_gene: .
v_gene: TRBV7-9
CDR3nt: TGTACCAGCAGCTTATGGGGGGACACTGAAGCTTTCTTT
CDR3aa: CTSSLWGDTEAFF

abundance: few
j_gene: TRBJ2-1
d_gene: .
v_gene: TRBV29-1
CDR3nt: TGCAGCTTCGGGGGTAGCTCCTACAATGAGCAGTTCTTC
CDR3aa: CSFGGSSYNEQFF